This T cell receptor (beta chain) came from a study of T cells in Graves' hyperthyroidism and ophthalmopathy. The overall study: The authors collected peripheral blood at initial diagnosis, before any treatment.

Per germline, CDR1 MDHEN and CDR2 SYDVKM. The V gene end was trimmed by 7 bases and the J gene end by 1 base; junction bases not matched to a gene: 5. CDR3 size: 14 residues. Amplification of TCR beta CDR3 regions used RNA as the template. A set of HTBI primers served as the primers for a first-round RT-PCR of the TCR CDR3. TCRdb redid the calling of the multiplex PCR reads with MiXCR, one entry per CDR3 protein. The sample shows 300,000 to 450,000 distinct CDR3 sequences, about a sixth of them seen only once. The gene calls are TRBV28 and TRBJ2-7, with 9 bases that match TRBD2. This receptor was taken from a woman aged 35 to 49 with Graves' ophthalmopathy. Sequencing input: blood. CDR3 in amino acids: CASIQRGVSYEQYF. CDR3 sequence (DNA): TGTGCCAGCATACAGCGGGGGGTTTCCTACGAGCAGTACTTC.